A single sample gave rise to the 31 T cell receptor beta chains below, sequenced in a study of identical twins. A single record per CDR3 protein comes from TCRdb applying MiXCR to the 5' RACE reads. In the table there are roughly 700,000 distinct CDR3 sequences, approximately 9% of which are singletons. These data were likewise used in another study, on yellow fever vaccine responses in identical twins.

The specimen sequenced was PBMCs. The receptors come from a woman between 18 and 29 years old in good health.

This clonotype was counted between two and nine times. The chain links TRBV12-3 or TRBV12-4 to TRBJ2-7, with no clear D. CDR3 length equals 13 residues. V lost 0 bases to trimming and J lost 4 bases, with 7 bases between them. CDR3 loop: CASSLASIYEQYF. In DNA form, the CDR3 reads TGTGCCAGCAGTTTAGCGTCTATTTACGAGCAGTACTTC.

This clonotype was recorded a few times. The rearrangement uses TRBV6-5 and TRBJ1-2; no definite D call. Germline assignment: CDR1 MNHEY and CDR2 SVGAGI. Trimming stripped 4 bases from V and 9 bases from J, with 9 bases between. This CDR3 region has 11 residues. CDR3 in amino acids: CASSSGESYTF. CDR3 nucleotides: TGTGCCAGCAGTTCGGGAGAGAGCTACACCTTC.

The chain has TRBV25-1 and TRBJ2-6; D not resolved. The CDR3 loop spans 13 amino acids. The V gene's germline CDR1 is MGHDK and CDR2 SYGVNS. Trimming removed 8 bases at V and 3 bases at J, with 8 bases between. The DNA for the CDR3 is TGTGCCAGCCGACCTAATGGGGCCAACGTCCTGACTTTC. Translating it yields CASRPNGANVLTF.

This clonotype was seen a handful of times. The CDR3: CASRPGTTNTGELFF. The CDR3 DNA reads TGCGCCAGCAGGCCCGGGACAACGAACACCGGGGAGCTGTTTTTT. V usage is TRBV5-1 and J usage is TRBJ2-2; TRBD1 is a possible D gene (6 bases). The ends were cut back, 5 bases at V and 0 bases at J, with 11 bases in the middle. The CDR3 extends over 15 amino acids. Per germline, CDR1 SGHRS and CDR2 YFSETQ.

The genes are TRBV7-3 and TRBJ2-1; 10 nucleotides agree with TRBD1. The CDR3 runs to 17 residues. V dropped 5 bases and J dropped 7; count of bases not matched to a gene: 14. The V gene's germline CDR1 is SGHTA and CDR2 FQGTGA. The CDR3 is CASSPQIRDRGYNEQFF. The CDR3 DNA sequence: TGTGCCAGCAGCCCGCAGATCCGGGACAGGGGTTATAATGAGCAGTTCTTC. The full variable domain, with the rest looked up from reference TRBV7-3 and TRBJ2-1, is GAGVSQTPSNKVTEKGKYVELRCDPISGHTALYWYRQSLGQGPEFLIYFQGTGAADDSGLPNDRFFAVRPEGSVSTLKIQRTERGDSAVYLCASSPQIRDRGYNEQFFGPGTRLTVL.

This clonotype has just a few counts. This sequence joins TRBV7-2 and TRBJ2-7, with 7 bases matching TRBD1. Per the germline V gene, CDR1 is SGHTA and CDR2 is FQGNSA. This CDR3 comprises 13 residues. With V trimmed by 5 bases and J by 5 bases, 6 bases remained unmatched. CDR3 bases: TGTGCCAGCAGCCATGACAGGGATAACGAGCAGTACTTC. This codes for CASSHDRDNEQYF. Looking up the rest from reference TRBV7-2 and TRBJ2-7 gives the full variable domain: GAGVSQSPSNKVTEKGKDVELRCDPISGHTALYWYRQSLGQGLEFLIYFQGNSAPDKSGLPSDRFSAERTGGSVSTLTIQRTQQEDSAVYLCASSHDRDNEQYFGPGTRLTVT.

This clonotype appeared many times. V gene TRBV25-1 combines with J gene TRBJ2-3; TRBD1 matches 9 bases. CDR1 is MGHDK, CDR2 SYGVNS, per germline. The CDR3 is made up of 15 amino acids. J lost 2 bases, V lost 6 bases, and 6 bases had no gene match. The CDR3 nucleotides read TGTGCCAGCAGACCCGACAGGGGGAACACAGATACGCAGTATTTT. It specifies CASRPDRGNTDTQYF.

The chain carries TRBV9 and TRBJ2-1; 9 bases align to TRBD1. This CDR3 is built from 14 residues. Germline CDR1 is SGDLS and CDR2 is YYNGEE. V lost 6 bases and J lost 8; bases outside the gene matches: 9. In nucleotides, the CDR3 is TGTGCCAGCACCTCGGGACAGGGTTGGGATGAGCAGTTCTTC. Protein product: CASTSGQGWDEQFF.

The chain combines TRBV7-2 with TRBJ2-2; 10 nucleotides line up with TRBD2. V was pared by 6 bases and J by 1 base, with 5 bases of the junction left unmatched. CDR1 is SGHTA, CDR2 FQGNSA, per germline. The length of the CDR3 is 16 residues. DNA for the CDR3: TGTGCCAGCAGGCAGGGACTAGCGAGGAACACCGGGGAGCTGTTTTTT. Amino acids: CASRQGLARNTGELFF.

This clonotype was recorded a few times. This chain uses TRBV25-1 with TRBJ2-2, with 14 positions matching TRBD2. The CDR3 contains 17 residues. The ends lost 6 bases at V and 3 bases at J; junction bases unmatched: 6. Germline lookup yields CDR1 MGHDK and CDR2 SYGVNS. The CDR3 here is CASRGTSGSLDTGELFF. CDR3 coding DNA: TGTGCCAGCAGGGGGACTAGCGGGAGTCTCGACACCGGGGAGCTGTTTTTT.

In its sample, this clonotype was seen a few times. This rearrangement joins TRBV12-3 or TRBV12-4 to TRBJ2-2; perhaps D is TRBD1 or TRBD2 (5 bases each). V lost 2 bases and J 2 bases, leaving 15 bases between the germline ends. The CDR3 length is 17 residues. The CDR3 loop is CASSLWGMGHNTGELFF. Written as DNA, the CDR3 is TGTGCCAGCAGTTTATGGGGGATGGGCCACAACACCGGGGAGCTGTTTTTT.

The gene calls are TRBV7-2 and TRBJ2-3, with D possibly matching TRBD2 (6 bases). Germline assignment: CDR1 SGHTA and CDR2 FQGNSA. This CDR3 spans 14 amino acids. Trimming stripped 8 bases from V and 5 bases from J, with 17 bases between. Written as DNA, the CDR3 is TGTGCCAGCCACCGACGGGCGGGGATAGATACGCAGTATTTT. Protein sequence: CASHRRAGIDTQYF.

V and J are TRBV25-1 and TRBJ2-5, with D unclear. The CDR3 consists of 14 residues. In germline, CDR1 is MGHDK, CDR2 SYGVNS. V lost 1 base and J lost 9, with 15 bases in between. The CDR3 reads CASSELEARQAQYF. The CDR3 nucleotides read TGTGCCAGCAGTGAATTAGAGGCTAGGCAGGCCCAGTACTTC.

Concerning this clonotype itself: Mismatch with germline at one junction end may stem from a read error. The CDR3 region is CATRTGSSNEQYF. In nucleotides, the CDR3 is TGTGCCACCAGGACAGGGAGCTCCAACGAGCAGTACTTC. The chain combines TRBV7-9 with TRBJ2-7; 8 bases are shared with TRBD1. The CDR3 extends over 13 amino acids. Germline loops: CDR1 SEHNR, CDR2 FQNEAQ (reference sequence).

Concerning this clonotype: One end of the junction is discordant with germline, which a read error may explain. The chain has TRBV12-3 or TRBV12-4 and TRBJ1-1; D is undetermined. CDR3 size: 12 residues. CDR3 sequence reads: CASGLWNTEAFF. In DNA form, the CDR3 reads TGTGCCAGCGGTTTGTGGAACACTGAAGCTTTCTTT.

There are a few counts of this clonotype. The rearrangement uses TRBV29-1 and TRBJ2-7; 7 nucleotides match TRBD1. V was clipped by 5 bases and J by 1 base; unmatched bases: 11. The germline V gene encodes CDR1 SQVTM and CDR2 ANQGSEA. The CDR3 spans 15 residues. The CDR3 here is CSVISGQGVSYEQYF. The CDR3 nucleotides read TGCAGCGTTATCAGTGGGCAGGGGGTATCCTACGAGCAGTACTTC.

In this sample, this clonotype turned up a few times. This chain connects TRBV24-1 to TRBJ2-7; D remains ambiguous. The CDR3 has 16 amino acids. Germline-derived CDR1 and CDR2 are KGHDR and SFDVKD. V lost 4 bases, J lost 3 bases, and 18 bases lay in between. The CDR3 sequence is CATSEHVGFFDYEQYF. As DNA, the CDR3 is TGTGCCACCAGTGAACATGTAGGGTTTTTCGACTACGAGCAGTACTTC.

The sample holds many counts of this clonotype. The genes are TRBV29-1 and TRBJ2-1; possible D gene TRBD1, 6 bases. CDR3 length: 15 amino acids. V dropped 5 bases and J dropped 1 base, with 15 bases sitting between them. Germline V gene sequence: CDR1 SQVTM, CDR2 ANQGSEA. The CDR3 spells CSVQATGTSYNEQFF. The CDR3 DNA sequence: TGCAGCGTTCAGGCTACCGGGACATCCTACAATGAGCAGTTCTTC.

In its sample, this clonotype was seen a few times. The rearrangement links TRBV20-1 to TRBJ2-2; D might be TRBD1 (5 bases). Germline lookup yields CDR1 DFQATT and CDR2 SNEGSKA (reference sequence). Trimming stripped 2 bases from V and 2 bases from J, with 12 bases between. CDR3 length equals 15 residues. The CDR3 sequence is CSARPGQKNTGELFF. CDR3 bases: TGCAGTGCTAGACCCGGACAAAAAAACACCGGGGAGCTGTTTTTT.

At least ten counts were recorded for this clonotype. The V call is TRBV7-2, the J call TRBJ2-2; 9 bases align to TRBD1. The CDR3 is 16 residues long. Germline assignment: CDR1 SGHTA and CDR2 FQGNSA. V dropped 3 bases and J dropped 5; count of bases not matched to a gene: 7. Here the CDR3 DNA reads TGTGCCAGCAGCTTCGGGACAGGGCGGCGAACCGGGGAGCTGTTTTTT. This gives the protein CASSFGTGRRTGELFF.

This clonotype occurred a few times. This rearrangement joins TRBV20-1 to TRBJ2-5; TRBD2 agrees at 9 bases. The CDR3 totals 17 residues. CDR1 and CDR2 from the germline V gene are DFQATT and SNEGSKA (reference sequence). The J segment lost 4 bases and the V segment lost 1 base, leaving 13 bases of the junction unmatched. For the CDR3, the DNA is TGCAGTGCTAGAGTCGTATCCGGGACTAGCTATATAGAGACCCAGTACTTC. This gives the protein CSARVVSGTSYIETQYF.

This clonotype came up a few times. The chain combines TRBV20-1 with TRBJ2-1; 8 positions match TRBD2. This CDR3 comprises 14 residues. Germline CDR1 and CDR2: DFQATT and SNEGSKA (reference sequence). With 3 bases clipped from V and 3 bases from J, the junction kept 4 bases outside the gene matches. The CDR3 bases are TGCAGTGCTAGCTCCCGGGAGGGCTACAATGAGCAGTTCTTC. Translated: CSASSREGYNEQFF.

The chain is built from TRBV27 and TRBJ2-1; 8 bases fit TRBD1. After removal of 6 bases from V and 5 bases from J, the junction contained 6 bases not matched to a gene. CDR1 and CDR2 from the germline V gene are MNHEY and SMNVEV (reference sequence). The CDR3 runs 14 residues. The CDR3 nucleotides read TGTGCCAGCAGATTCCGGACAGGGAACAATGAGCAGTTCTTC. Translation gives CASRFRTGNNEQFF.

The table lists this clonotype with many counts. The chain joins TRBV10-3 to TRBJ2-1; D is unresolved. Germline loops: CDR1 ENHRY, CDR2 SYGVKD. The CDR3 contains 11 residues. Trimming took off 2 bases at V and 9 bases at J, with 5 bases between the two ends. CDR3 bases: TGTGCCATCAGTGAGAGTGGTGAGCAGTTCTTC. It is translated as CAISESGEQFF.

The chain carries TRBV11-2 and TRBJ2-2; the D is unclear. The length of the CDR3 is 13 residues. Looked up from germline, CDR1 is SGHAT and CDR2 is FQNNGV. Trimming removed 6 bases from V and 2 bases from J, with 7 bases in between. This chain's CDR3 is CASRGINTGELFF. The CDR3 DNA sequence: TGTGCCAGCAGGGGGATCAACACCGGGGAGCTGTTTTTT. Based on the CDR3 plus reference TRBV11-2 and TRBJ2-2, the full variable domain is EAGVAQSPRYKIIEKRQSVAFWCNPISGHATLYWYQQILGQGPKLLIQFQNNGVVDDSQLPKDRFSAERLKGVDSTLKIQPAKLEDSAVYLCASRGINTGELFFGEGSRLTVL.

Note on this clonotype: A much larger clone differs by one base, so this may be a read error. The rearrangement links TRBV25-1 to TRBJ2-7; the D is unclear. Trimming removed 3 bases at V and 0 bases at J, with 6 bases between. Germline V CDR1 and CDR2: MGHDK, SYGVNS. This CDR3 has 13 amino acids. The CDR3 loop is CASSDTISYEQYF. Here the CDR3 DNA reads TGTGCCAGCAGTGATACTATCTCCTACGAGCAGTACTTC.

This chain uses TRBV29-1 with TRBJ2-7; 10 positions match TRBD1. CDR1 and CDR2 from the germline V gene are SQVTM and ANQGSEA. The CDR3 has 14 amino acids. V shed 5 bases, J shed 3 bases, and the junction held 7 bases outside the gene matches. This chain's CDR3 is CSVTNRDRGYEQYF. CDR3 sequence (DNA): TGCAGCGTTACCAACCGGGACAGGGGCTACGAGCAGTACTTC.

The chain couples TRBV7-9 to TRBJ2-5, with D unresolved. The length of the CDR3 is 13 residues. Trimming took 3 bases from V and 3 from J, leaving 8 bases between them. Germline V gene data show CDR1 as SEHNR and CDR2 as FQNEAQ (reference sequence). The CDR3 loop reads CASSFAPEETQYF. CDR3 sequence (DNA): TGTGCCAGCAGCTTCGCCCCCGAAGAGACCCAGTACTTC.

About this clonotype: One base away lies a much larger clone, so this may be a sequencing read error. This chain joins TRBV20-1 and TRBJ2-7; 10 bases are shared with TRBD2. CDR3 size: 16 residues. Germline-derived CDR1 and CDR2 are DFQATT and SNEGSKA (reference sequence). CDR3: CSARLAGGSLSYEQCF. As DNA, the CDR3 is TGCAGTGCTAGGTTAGCGGGAGGCAGTTTGTCCTACGAGCAGTGCTTC.

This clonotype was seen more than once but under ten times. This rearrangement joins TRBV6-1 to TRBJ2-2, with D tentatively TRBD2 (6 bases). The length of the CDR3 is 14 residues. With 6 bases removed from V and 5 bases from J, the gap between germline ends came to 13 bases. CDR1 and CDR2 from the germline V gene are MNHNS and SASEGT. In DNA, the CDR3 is TGTGCCAGCAGAATCACTGGGGGGACCGGGGAGCTGTTTTTT. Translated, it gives CASRITGGTGELFF.

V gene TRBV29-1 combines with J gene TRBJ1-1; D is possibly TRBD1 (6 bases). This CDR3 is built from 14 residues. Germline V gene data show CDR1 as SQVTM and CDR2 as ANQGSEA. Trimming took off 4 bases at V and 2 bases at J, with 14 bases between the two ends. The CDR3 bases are TGCAGCGTTGGCTGGCGGGGGGCCAACACTGAAGCTTTCTTT. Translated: CSVGWRGANTEAFF.